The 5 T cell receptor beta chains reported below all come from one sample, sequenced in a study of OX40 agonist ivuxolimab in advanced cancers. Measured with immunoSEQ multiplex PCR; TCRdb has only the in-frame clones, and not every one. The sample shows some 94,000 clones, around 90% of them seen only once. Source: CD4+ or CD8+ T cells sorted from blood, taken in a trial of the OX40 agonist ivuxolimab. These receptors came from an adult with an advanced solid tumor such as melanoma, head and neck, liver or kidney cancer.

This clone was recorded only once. The CDR3 loop reads CASSVRGLVGDTQYF. CDR3 DNA sequence: TGTGCCAGCAGCGTTCGGGGACTAGTGGGAGATACGCAGTATTTT. V gene TRBV9 combines with J gene TRBJ2-3; 8 bases map to TRBD2. CDR1 and CDR2 (germline): SGDLS, YYNGEE. With V trimmed by 2 bases and J by 5 bases, 7 bases remained unmatched. The CDR3 totals 15 residues.

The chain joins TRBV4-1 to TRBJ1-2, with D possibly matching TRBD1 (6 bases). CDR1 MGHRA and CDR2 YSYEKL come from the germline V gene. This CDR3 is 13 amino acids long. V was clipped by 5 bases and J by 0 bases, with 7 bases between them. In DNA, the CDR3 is TGCGCCAGCAGCTCAGGGGCTAACTATGGCTACACCTTC. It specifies CASSSGANYGYTF.

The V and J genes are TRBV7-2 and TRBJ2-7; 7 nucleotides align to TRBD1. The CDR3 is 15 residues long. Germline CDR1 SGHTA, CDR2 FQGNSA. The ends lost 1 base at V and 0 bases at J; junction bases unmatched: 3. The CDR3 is CASSLDTGVSYEQYF. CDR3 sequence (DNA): TGTGCCAGCAGCTTAGACACAGGGGTCTCCTACGAGCAGTACTTC.

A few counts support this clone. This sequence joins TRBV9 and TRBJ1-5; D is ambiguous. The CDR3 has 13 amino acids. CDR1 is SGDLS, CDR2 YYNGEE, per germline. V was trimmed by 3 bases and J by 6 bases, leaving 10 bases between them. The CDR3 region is CASSGISGQPQHF. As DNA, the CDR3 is TGTGCCAGCAGCGGGATCTCGGGTCAGCCCCAGCATTTT.

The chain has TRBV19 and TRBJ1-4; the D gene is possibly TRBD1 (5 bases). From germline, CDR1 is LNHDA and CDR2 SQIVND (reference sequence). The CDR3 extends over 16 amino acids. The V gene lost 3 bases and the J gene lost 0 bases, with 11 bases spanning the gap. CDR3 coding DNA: TGTGCCAGTAGTATGAGGGGTCCCCCAACTAATGAAAAACTGTTTTTT. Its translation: CASSMRGPPTNEKLFF.